These T cell receptor beta chains were read from a single sample in a study of blood T cell repertoires in COVID-19. The data were produced by immunoSEQ multiplex PCR, yet TCRdb's version contains in-frame clones alone and is incomplete. The sample includes 150,000 to 200,000 clones, around 86% of them seen just once. Sequenced material: PBMCs or T cells enriched from blood (not recorded which). The receptors were gathered from a woman under 40 who had recovered from COVID-19. Both conserved end residues are part of each CDR3. D genes are given only for firm matches. Clone size, where shown, is once, few, many, or a class for clones that have expanded.

CDR3aa,CDR3nt,d_gene,j_gene,v_gene,abundance
CASKLDRGDTEAFF,TGTGCCAGCAAACTGGACAGGGGTGACACTGAAGCTTTCTTT,TRBD1,TRBJ1-1,TRBV9,.
CASTKTGGRSEAFF,TGTGCCAGCACTAAGACAGGCGGCAGGTCTGAAGCTTTCTTT,.,TRBJ1-1,TRBV27,once
CASSEGTVYEQYF,TGTGCCAGCAGTGAAGGGACAGTCTACGAGCAGTACTTC,.,TRBJ2-7,TRBV6-1,.
CAITGWNQPQHF,TGTGCCATAACAGGGTGGAATCAGCCCCAGCATTTT,.,TRBJ1-5,TRBV28,.
CASSSGDEQYF,TGTGCCAGCAGCTCCGGAGACGAGCAGTACTTC,.,TRBJ2-7,TRBV7-9,.
CASSPSGHHGVEQYF,TGTGCCAGCAGTCCCTCGGGACATCACGGGGTCGAGCAGTACTTC,.,TRBJ2-7,TRBV27,.
CASSHRLKVDEAFF,TGTGCCAGCAGCCACCGACTCAAGGTAGATGAAGCTTTCTTT,.,TRBJ1-1,TRBV14,once
CASSSGLAGIGTDTQYF,TGTGCCAGCAGCTCAGGACTAGCGGGAATTGGCACAGATACGCAGTATTTT,TRBD2,TRBJ2-3,TRBV7-9,.
CASSPAGQGPSYGYTF,TGTGCCAGCTCACCCGCGGGACAGGGTCCCTCCTATGGCTACACCTTC,TRBD1,TRBJ1-2,TRBV18,.
CASSLGIDRLNTEAFF,TGTGCCAGCAGCTTAGGAATTGACAGGTTGAACACTGAAGCTTTCTTT,.,TRBJ1-1,TRBV7-2,.
CASSQDLSYRYSRDTQYF,TGCGCCAGCAGCCAAGATTTGTCCTACAGGTACTCCAGAGATACGCAGTATTTT,.,TRBJ2-3,TRBV4-1,.
CASSRQGAGTEAFF,TGTGCCAGCAGCCGACAGGGGGCGGGAACTGAAGCTTTCTTT,TRBD1,TRBJ1-1,TRBV28,few
CASLCSAFF,TGTGCCAGCTTATGCAGTGCTTTCTTT,.,TRBJ1-1,TRBV21-1,.
CASSEYGSGRAYFQETQYF,TGTGCCAGCAGTGAATACGGTAGCGGGAGGGCCTATTTTCAAGAGACCCAGTACTTC,TRBD2,TRBJ2-5,TRBV2,.
CASSLSGQGEDEKLFF,TGTGCCAGCAGTTTATCGGGACAGGGGGAGGATGAAAAACTGTTTTTT,TRBD1,TRBJ1-4,TRBV27,.
CASRGLAGAPSYEQYF,TGTGCCAGCAGGGGACTAGCGGGAGCCCCTTCCTACGAGCAGTACTTC,TRBD2,TRBJ2-7,TRBV27,.
CASSYSPGGGEQYF,TGTGCCAGCAGTTACTCGCCAGGGGGCGGGGAGCAGTACTTC,TRBD1,TRBJ2-7,TRBV6-6,few
CASRETGLNQPQHF,TGTGCCAGCAGGGAGACAGGACTCAATCAGCCCCAGCATTTT,.,TRBJ1-5,TRBV6-5,.
CASSPRGTAYNEQFF,TGTGCCAGCAGCCCGCGCGGGACCGCCTACAATGAGCAGTTCTTC,.,TRBJ2-1,TRBV7-8,.
CASSDLEGTYLREQYF,TGTGCCAGCAGTGACCTCGAAGGGACTTATCTACGCGAGCAGTACTTC,.,TRBJ2-7,TRBV6-1,.
CASSAGEAFF,TGTGCCAGCAGTGCGGGGGAAGCTTTCTTT,.,TRBJ1-1,TRBV25-1,.
CASSPGDSSNQPQHF,TGTGCCAGCTCACCAGGGGACAGTAGCAATCAGCCCCAGCATTTT,TRBD1,TRBJ1-5,TRBV18,.
CASKATGIYGYTF,TGTGCCAGCAAGGCGACAGGGATCTATGGCTACACCTTC,TRBD1,TRBJ1-2,TRBV6-5,.
CASSIGLAFGEQFF,TGTGCCAGTAGTATAGGTCTAGCCTTCGGTGAGCAGTTCTTC,.,TRBJ2-1,TRBV19,once
CASRPGQTKTGELFF,TGTGCCAGCAGGCCGGGACAGACTAAAACCGGGGAGCTGTTTTTT,TRBD1,TRBJ2-2,TRBV27,.
CATSGSGTRAEAFF,TGTGCCACCAGTGGATCTGGGACTAGAGCTGAAGCTTTCTTT,.,TRBJ1-1,TRBV24-1,.
CASRPRGTGGIEQYF,TGTGCCAGCAGGCCCAGGGGGACAGGGGGCATCGAGCAGTACTTC,TRBD1,TRBJ2-7,TRBV2,.
CASIPSGTGPPRDEKLFF,TGTGCCAGTATCCCCTCCGGGACAGGGCCCCCGAGAGATGAAAAACTGTTTTTT,TRBD1,TRBJ1-4,TRBV7-9,.
CASSLKAQRESPDTQYF,TGTGCCAGCAGTTTAAAGGCCCAGCGGGAGAGCCCAGATACGCAGTATTTT,TRBD2,TRBJ2-3,TRBV28,.
CASSLARDRVTDTQYF,TGTGCCAGCTCATTAGCCCGGGACAGGGTAACAGATACGCAGTATTTT,TRBD1,TRBJ2-3,TRBV25-1,.
CASSLEGALNTEAFF,TGTGCCAGCAGCTTAGAGGGGGCCTTGAACACTGAAGCTTTCTTT,TRBD1,TRBJ1-1,TRBV5-5,.
CASSLLRGSGYTF,TGTGCCAGCAGCCTCCTGCGGGGGTCTGGCTACACCTTC,.,TRBJ1-2,TRBV14,.
CASPRISNYGYTF,TGTGCCAGCCCTAGGATCTCTAACTATGGCTACACCTTC,.,TRBJ1-2,TRBV6-4,.
CASSIDLPGPQHF,TGTGCCAGTAGTATAGATCTCCCGGGACCCCAGCATTTT,.,TRBJ1-5,TRBV19,.
CASSLFVPVDQGAQSNGELFF,TGTGCCAGCAGTTTATTCGTACCGGTGGATCAGGGGGCGCAGAGTAACGGGGAGCTGTTTTTT,TRBD1,TRBJ2-2,TRBV28,once
CASKKEGQSVEQYF,TGTGCCAGCAAGAAGGAGGGCCAGTCGGTCGAGCAGTACTTC,.,TRBJ2-7,TRBV19,.
CASSYSGEGGNTIYF,TGTGCCAGCAGTTACTCCGGGGAGGGCGGAAACACCATATATTTT,.,TRBJ1-3,TRBV6-5,.
CASSRTSADDNEQFF,TGTGCCAGCAGCCGGACTAGCGCGGATGACAATGAGCAGTTCTTC,TRBD2,TRBJ2-1,TRBV14,.
CASSVGQGGGEQYF,TGTGCCAGCAGCGTAGGTCAGGGGGGAGGAGAGCAGTACTTC,.,TRBJ2-7,TRBV9,.
CASSARKTDGSSYNEQFF,TGTGCCAGCAGCGCCCGGAAGACTGACGGTAGCTCCTACAATGAGCAGTTCTTC,.,TRBJ2-1,TRBV9,.
CASSPALAVPADTQYF,TGTGCCAGCAGCCCAGCCTTAGCGGTACCAGCAGATACGCAGTATTTT,.,TRBJ2-3,TRBV3-1/TRBV3-2,.
CASSSGLAGRSYNEQFF,TGCGCCAGCAGCTCGGGACTAGCGGGCCGCTCCTACAATGAGCAGTTCTTC,TRBD2,TRBJ2-1,TRBV5-1,.
CASTPEGAETQYF,TGTGCCAGCACTCCTGAGGGGGCAGAGACCCAGTACTTC,TRBD1,TRBJ2-5,TRBV7-9,.
CASSHFPTGNYEQYF,TGTGCCAGCAGCCATTTCCCGACAGGGAACTACGAGCAGTACTTC,TRBD1,TRBJ2-7,TRBV14,.
CASSDRTSGRSETQYF,TGTGCCAGCAGCGACCGGACTAGCGGGAGGTCAGAGACCCAGTACTTC,TRBD2,TRBJ2-5,TRBV3-1/TRBV3-2,.
CASSAGGTEAFF,TGTGCCAGCAGCGCCGGGGGCACTGAAGCTTTCTTT,.,TRBJ1-1,TRBV9,.
CASRGQGNTGELFF,TGTGCCAGCAGGGGACAGGGCAACACCGGGGAGCTGTTTTTT,TRBD1,TRBJ2-2,TRBV5-4,.
CASSLVSRDQPQHF,TGTGCCAGCAGTTTGGTCTCCCGGGATCAGCCCCAGCATTTT,.,TRBJ1-5,TRBV28,.
CASSLGSINEKLFF,TGCGCCAGCAGCCTCGGGTCGATTAATGAAAAACTGTTTTTT,.,TRBJ1-4,TRBV5-1,.
CASSPATGEGYTF,TGTGCCAGCAGTCCCGCGACAGGGGAGGGCTACACCTTC,TRBD1,TRBJ1-2,TRBV28,.
CASGMGEVYEQFF,TGTGCCAGCGGAATGGGAGAGGTCTATGAGCAGTTCTTC,.,TRBJ2-1,TRBV6-5,.
CASRRGIDSPLHF,TGTGCCAGCAGAAGAGGGATCGATTCACCCCTCCACTTT,.,TRBJ1-6,TRBV6-5,.
CASSFRTNEKLFF,TGTGCCAGCAGCTTCCGGACTAATGAAAAACTGTTTTTT,.,TRBJ1-4,TRBV11-1,few
CASSSDRGLRANEKLFF,TGCGCCAGCAGCTCGGACAGGGGCTTACGGGCTAATGAAAAACTGTTTTTT,TRBD1,TRBJ1-4,TRBV5-1,.
CATSGQRNEKLFF,TGTGCCACCTCGGGACAACGTAATGAAAAACTGTTTTTT,.,TRBJ1-4,TRBV2,.
CASSPEGVFREKLFF,TGCGCCAGCAGCCCCGAGGGGGTCTTCAGGGAAAAACTGTTTTTT,.,TRBJ1-4,TRBV4-1,.
CASSYIPGVPNYEQYF,TGTGCCAGCAGTTACATCCCCGGGGTCCCGAACTACGAGCAGTACTTC,.,TRBJ2-7,TRBV6-5,.
CATSDLKGLANTGELFF,TGTGCCACCAGTGATTTAAAGGGGCTGGCGAACACCGGGGAGCTGTTTTTT,.,TRBJ2-2,TRBV24-1,.
CASSFGGAYEQYF,TGTGCCAGCAGTTTCGGCGGAGCCTACGAGCAGTACTTC,.,TRBJ2-7,TRBV12-3/TRBV12-4,.